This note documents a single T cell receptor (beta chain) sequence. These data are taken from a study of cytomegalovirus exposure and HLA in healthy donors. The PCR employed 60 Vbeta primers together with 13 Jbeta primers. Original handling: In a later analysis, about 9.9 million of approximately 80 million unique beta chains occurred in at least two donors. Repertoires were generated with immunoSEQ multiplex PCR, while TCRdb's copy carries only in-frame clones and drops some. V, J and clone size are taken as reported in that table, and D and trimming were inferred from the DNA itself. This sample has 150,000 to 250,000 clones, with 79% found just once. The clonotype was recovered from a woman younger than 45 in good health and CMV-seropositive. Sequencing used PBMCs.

In nucleotides, the CDR3 is TGCGCCAGCAGCCCCGAACCCCGGACTGTCTACGAGCAGTACTTC. It encodes CASSPEPRTVYEQYF. The rearrangement joins TRBV4-1 to TRBJ2-5, with D perhaps TRBD2 (5 bases). The assigned J gene may be wrong: the sequence end matches TRBJ2-7 better. The germline V gene encodes CDR1 MGHRA and CDR2 YSYEKL. This CDR3 has 15 amino acids.